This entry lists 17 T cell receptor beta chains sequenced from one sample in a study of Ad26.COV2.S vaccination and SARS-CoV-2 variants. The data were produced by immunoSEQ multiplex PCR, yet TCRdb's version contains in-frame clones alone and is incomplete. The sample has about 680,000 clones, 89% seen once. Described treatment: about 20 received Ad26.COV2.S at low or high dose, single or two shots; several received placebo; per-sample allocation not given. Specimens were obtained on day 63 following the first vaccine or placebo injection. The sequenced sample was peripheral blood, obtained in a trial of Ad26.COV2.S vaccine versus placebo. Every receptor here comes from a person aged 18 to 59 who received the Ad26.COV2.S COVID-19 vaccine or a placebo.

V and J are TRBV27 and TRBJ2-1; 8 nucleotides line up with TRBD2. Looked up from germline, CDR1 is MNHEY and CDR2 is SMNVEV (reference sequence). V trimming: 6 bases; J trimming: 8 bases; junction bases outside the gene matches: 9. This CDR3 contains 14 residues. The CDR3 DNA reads TGTGCCAGCAGCCTCCGGGAGGGCAACCATGAGCAGTTCTTC. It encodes CASSLREGNHEQFF.

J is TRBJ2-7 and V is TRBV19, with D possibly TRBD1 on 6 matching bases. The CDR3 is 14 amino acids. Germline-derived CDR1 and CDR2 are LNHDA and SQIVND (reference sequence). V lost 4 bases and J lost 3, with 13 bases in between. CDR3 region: CASSTLRTVYEQYF. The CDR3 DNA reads TGTGCCAGTAGTACCCTCCGGACAGTCTACGAGCAGTACTTC.

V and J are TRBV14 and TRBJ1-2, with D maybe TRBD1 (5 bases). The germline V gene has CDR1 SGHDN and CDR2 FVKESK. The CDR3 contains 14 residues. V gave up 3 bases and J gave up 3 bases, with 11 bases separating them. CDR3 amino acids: CASSQMGEDYGYTF. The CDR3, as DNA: TGTGCCAGCAGCCAGATGGGGGAAGACTATGGCTACACCTTC.

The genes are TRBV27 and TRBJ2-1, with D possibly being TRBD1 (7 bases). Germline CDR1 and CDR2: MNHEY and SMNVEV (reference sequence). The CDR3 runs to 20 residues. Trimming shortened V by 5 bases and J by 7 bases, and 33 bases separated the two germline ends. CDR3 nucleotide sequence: TGTGCCAGCAGTCTAAACCCGGGACAGCTAGCTATCGGGAGAATAAATGAGCAGTTCTTC. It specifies CASSLNPGQLAIGRINEQFF.

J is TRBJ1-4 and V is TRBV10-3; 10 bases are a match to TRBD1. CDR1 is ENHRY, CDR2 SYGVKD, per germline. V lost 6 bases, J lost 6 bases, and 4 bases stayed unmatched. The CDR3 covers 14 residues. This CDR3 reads CAIRGQGLDEKLFF. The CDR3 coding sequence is TGTGCCATCAGGGGACAGGGGCTGGATGAAAAACTGTTTTTT.

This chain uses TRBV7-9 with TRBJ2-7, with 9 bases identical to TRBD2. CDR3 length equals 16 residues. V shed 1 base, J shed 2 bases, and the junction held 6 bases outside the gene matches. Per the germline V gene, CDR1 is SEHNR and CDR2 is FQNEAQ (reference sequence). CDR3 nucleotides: TGTGCCAGCAGCTTAGTTACTAGCGGGCCCCCCTACGAGCAGTACTTC. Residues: CASSLVTSGPPYEQYF.

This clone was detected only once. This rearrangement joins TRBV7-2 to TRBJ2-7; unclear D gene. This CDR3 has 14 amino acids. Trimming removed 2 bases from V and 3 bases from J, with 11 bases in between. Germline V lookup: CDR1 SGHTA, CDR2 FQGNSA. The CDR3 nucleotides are TGTGCCAGCAGCTTAACCTTTGAGATCTACGAGCAGTACTTC. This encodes CASSLTFEIYEQYF.

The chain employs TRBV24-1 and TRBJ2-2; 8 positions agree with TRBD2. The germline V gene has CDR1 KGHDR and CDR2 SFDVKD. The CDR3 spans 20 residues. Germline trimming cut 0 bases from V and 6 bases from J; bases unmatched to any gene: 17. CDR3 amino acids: CATSDLRPQGSGSLAGELFF. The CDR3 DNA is TGTGCCACCAGTGATTTGCGGCCCCAAGGGAGCGGGAGTTTGGCCGGGGAGCTGTTTTTT.

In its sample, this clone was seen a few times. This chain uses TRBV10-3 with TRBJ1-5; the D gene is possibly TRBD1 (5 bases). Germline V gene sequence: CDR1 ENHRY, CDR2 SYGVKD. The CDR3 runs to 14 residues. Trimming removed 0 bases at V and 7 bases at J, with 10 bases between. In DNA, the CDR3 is TGTGCCATCAGTGAGTCAAGGGGAGACCAGCCCCAGCATTTT. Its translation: CAISESRGDQPQHF.

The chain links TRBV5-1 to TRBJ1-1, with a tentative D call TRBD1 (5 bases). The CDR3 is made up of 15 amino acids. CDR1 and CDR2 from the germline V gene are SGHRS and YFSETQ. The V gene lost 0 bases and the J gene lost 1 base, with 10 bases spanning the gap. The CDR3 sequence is CASSLAGTANTEAFF. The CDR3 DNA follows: TGCGCCAGCAGCTTGGCTGGGACCGCGAACACTGAAGCTTTCTTT.

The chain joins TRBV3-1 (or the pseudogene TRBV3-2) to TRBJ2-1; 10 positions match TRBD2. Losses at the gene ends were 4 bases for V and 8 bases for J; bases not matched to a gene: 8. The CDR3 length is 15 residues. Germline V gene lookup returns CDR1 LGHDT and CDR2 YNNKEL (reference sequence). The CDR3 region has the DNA TGTGCCAGCAGCCTTACTAGCGGGGCTGGCCATGAGCAGTTCTTC. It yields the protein CASSLTSGAGHEQFF.

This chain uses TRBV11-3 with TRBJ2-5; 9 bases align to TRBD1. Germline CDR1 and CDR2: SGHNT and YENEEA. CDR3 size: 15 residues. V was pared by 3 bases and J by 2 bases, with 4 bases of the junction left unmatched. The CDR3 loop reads CASSLGQGDQETQYF. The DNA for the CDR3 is TGTGCCAGCAGCTTGGGACAGGGAGATCAAGAGACCCAGTACTTC.

The CDR3 nucleotides are TGTGCCAGCGGGGTGGTAACAGATACAGATACGCAGTATTTT. As protein: CASGVVTDTDTQYF. This chain uses TRBV2 with TRBJ2-3; no reliable D call. The CDR3 spans 14 residues. The V end was cut by 8 bases, the J end by 3 bases, with 15 bases between. The V gene's germline CDR1 is SNHLY and CDR2 FYNNEI.

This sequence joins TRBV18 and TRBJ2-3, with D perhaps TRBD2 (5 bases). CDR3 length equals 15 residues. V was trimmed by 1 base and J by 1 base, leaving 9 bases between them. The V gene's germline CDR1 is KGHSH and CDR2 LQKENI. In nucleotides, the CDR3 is TGTGCCAGCTCACCACGGTTCGGGGGCACAGATACGCAGTATTTT. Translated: CASSPRFGGTDTQYF.

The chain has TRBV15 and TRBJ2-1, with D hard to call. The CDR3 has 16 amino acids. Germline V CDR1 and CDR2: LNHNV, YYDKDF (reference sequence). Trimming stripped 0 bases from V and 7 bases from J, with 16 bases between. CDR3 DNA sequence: TGTGCCACCAGCAGAGATAGGCTAGTAGTGGGTAATGAGCAGTTCTTC. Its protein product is CATSRDRLVVGNEQFF.

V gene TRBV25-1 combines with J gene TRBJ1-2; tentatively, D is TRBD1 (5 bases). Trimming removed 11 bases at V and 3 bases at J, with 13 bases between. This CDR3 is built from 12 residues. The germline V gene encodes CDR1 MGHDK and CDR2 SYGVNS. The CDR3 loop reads CASRGADYGYTF. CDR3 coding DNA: TGTGCCTCCCGAGGGGCAGACTATGGCTACACCTTC.

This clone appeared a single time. DNA of the CDR3: TGTGCCAGCAGCGGGGATGGACAGTCCCTAAGCTCGGGGACTGAAGCTTTCTTT. It encodes CASSGDGQSLSSGTEAFF. J is TRBJ1-1 and V is TRBV5-6; TRBD1 might be the D (6 bases). Trimming stripped 4 bases from V and 5 bases from J, with 27 bases between. The germline CDR1 and CDR2 sequences are SGHDT and YYEEEE. The CDR3 sequence is 18 residues long.